These 16 T cell receptor beta chains came from one sample sequenced in a study of blood T cell repertoires in COVID-19. Clones were sequenced by immunoSEQ multiplex PCR, and TCRdb holds only the in-frame ones, with some missing. The sample has around 100,000 clones, 85% seen once; the top ten hold roughly an eighth. Sequences were obtained from peripheral blood. These receptors originate from a human donor in a cohort sampled during active COVID-19.

V is TRBV5-1 and J is TRBJ2-2; 15 nucleotides agree with TRBD2. The CDR3 extends over 21 amino acids. Per germline, CDR1 SGHRS and CDR2 YFSETQ. V lost 4 bases and J lost 1; bases outside the gene matches: 14. The CDR3 nucleotides are TGCGCCAGCAGCCCACCACCGTCGGGACTAGCGGGGGGCATGAACACCGGGGAGCTGTTTTTT. As protein: CASSPPPSGLAGGMNTGELFF.

This rearrangement joins TRBV7-2 to TRBJ1-6; 10 bases map to TRBD1. The CDR3 is made up of 17 amino acids. Looked up from germline, CDR1 is SGHTA and CDR2 is FQGNSA. J gave up 7 bases and V 1 base, and 7 bases lay outside the gene matches. CDR3 region: CASSLVLGGQGNSPLHF. The CDR3, as DNA: TGTGCCAGCAGCTTAGTCCTGGGGGGACAGGGGAATTCACCCCTCCACTTT.

The CDR3 bases are TGTGCCAGTAGTGCCGGGATTACCTACGAGCAGTACTTC. The encoded protein is CASSAGITYEQYF. This sequence joins TRBV19 and TRBJ2-7; the D gene is possibly TRBD2 (5 bases). The CDR3 is made up of 13 amino acids. Trimming stripped 5 bases from V and 2 bases from J, with 10 bases between. Germline CDR1 reads LNHDA; CDR2 reads SQIVND (reference sequence). The full variable domain, with the rest looked up from reference TRBV19 and TRBJ2-7, is DGGITQSPKYLFRKEGQNVTLSCEQNLNHDAMYWYRQDPGQGLRLIYYSQIVNDFQKGDIAEGYSVSREKKESFPLTVTSAQKNPTAFYLCASSAGITYEQYFGPGTRLTVT.

V gene TRBV7-2 combines with J gene TRBJ1-4, with a weak D call TRBD1 (6 bases). V gave up 5 bases and J gave up 3 bases, with 13 bases separating them. The CDR3 runs to 15 residues. Germline V gene lookup returns CDR1 SGHTA and CDR2 FQGNSA. The CDR3 protein is CASSPAGESNEKLFF. The DNA for the CDR3 is TGTGCCAGCAGCCCCGCAGGGGAGTCTAATGAAAAACTGTTTTTT.

V is TRBV6-1 and J is TRBJ1-2; 7 bases are a match to TRBD1. Germline V gene lookup returns CDR1 MNHNS and CDR2 SASEGT. V shed 3 bases and J 0 bases; nucleotides not matched to a gene: 7. The CDR3 spans 16 residues. CDR3 coding DNA: TGTGCCAGCAGTGAGTTAACCGGGACAGCTAACTATGGCTACACCTTC. The encoded protein is CASSELTGTANYGYTF.

This sequence joins TRBV5-1 and TRBJ1-1; D remains unclear. The CDR3 runs to 14 residues. Per the germline V gene, CDR1 is SGHRS and CDR2 is YFSETQ. Deletions cut 0 bases from V and 0 bases from J, with 6 bases between. The CDR3 region has the DNA TGCGCCAGCAGCTTGGACAGCATGAACACTGAAGCTTTCTTT. Translating it yields CASSLDSMNTEAFF. Full variable domain (remainder filled in from reference TRBV5-1 and TRBJ1-1): KAGVTQTPRYLIKTRGQQVTLSCSPISGHRSVSWYQQTPGQGLQFLFEYFSETQRNKGNFPGRFSGRQFSNSRSEMNVSTLELGDSALYLCASSLDSMNTEAFFGQGTRLTVV.

The chain uses TRBV28 and TRBJ1-4; TRBD1 agrees at 9 bases. Germline V lookup: CDR1 MDHEN, CDR2 SYDVKM. The J segment lost 3 bases and the V segment lost 9 bases, leaving 2 bases of the junction unmatched. The CDR3 has 13 amino acids. CDR3 sequence: CASGTGPNEKLFF. The CDR3 DNA is TGTGCCAGTGGGACAGGGCCTAATGAAAAACTGTTTTTT.

The chain has TRBV20-1 and TRBJ2-1; D gene ambiguous. Trimming left V 7 bases short and J 4 bases short, with 5 bases between. This CDR3 region has 10 residues. The germline CDR1 and CDR2 sequences are DFQATT and SNEGSKA (reference sequence). The CDR3 reads CSGQYNEQFF. The CDR3 DNA follows: TGCAGTGGACAATACAATGAGCAGTTCTTC.

The chain has TRBV4-3 and TRBJ2-5; TRBD1 matches 7 bases. V was clipped by 3 bases and J by 5 bases; unmatched bases: 9. The CDR3 covers 15 residues. Per the germline V gene, CDR1 is LGHNA and CDR2 is YSLEER. Here the CDR3 reads CASSQTGQEEETQYF. CDR3 nucleotides: TGCGCCAGCAGCCAGACCGGACAGGAGGAGGAGACCCAGTACTTC.

The chain combines TRBV24-1 with TRBJ2-1; D is unresolved. The CDR3 loop spans 13 amino acids. CDR1 and CDR2 (germline): KGHDR, SFDVKD. Trimming pared 4 bases from V and 0 bases from J, leaving 3 bases between. For the CDR3, the DNA is TGTGCCACCAGTGAGAGCTCCTACAATGAGCAGTTCTTC. The encoded protein is CATSESSYNEQFF.

This clone was recorded only once. The V and J genes are TRBV19 and TRBJ1-5; D is ambiguous. With 3 bases removed from V and 9 bases from J, the gap between germline ends came to 12 bases. Germline loops: CDR1 LNHDA, CDR2 SQIVND (reference sequence). There are 13 residues in the CDR3. The CDR3 region has the DNA TGTGCCAGTAGTATGTATCCCGAGCGGCCCCAGCATTTT. Translated: CASSMYPERPQHF.

This chain uses TRBV19 with TRBJ1-3; D gene ambiguous. The CDR3 is 14 amino acids. V lost 3 bases and J 0 bases, leaving 6 bases between the germline ends. Looked up from germline, CDR1 is LNHDA and CDR2 is SQIVND (reference sequence). The CDR3 nucleotides read TGTGCCAGTAGTATGAGCATCTCTGGAAACACCATATATTTT. Its protein product is CASSMSISGNTIYF.

This rearrangement joins TRBV27 to TRBJ1-6; maybe TRBD1 (6 bases). The germline gives CDR1 MNHEY, CDR2 SMNVEV (reference sequence). V lost 10 bases and J lost 8, with 18 bases in between. The CDR3 has 14 residues. The CDR3 DNA follows: TGTGCCACTGGTTCAGGAAACAGGGATTCACCCCTCCACTTT. Amino acids: CATGSGNRDSPLHF.

The rearrangement joins TRBV27 to TRBJ1-3; D is undetermined. Germline CDR1 reads MNHEY; CDR2 reads SMNVEV (reference sequence). V lost 5 bases to trimming and J lost 1 base, with 12 bases between them. This CDR3 has 15 residues. As DNA, the CDR3 is TGTGCCAGCAGTGTCTCCGGGAGGTCTGGAAACACCATATATTTT. Encoded protein: CASSVSGRSGNTIYF.

The chain has TRBV29-1 and TRBJ1-1, with 7 bases aligning to TRBD1. CDR3 length: 13 amino acids. The germline gives CDR1 SQVTM, CDR2 ANQGSEA. Germline trimming cut 5 bases from V and 2 bases from J; bases unmatched to any gene: 5. CDR3 sequence: CSVCDRANTEAFF. The CDR3 DNA reads as TGCAGCGTTTGCGACAGGGCCAACACTGAAGCTTTCTTT.

The chain couples TRBV7-8 to TRBJ2-1; 13 positions match TRBD2. Per germline, CDR1 SGHVS and CDR2 FQNEAQ. There are 15 residues in the CDR3. The V gene end was trimmed by 5 bases and the J gene end by 6 bases; junction bases not matched to a gene: 4. This CDR3 is CASSQGLAGINEQFF. CDR3 DNA: TGTGCCAGCAGCCAGGGACTAGCGGGGATCAATGAGCAGTTCTTC.